This entry concerns a single TCR beta chain. Its antigen is still unknown. CDR3 size: 15 residues. V shed 0 bases, J shed 6 bases, and the junction held 9 bases outside the gene matches. Germline-derived CDR1 and CDR2 are DFQATT and SNEGSKA (reference sequence). This record comes from a study of Graves' ophthalmopathy and Graves' hyperthyroidism. Study results and limitations: Classification of ophthalmopathy versus stable hyperthyroidism by a 13-signature model yielded around 91% sensitivity and around 81% specificity.

RNA transcripts provided the template for amplifying TCR beta CDR3 regions. Amplification began with first-round RT-PCR using HTBI primers, then second-round multiplex PCR was performed. Via MiXCR, TCRdb re-called the multiplex PCR reads, giving one row per CDR3 protein. Of about 340,000 distinct CDR3 sequences detected, roughly 17% appear once; the ten largest clones hold over 9%. Serum thyroxine and TRAb, along with clinical symptoms, thyroid ultrasound and orbital computed tomography, were what diagnosis relied on. V gene TRBV20-1 combines with J gene TRBJ2-7; 9 nucleotides line up with TRBD2. This TCR derives from an adult man with Graves' ophthalmopathy. The sample taken for sequencing was peripheral blood. The CDR3 spells CSARDPGTSHLEQYF. The CDR3 coding sequence is TGCAGTGCTAGAGACCCCGGGACTAGCCACCTCGAGCAGTACTTC.